The T cell receptor beta chain under discussion was sequenced for a study of T cells in Graves' hyperthyroidism and ophthalmopathy. Germline V gene data show CDR1 as LGHDT and CDR2 as YNNKEL (reference sequence). CDR3 length equals 12 residues. V was clipped by 1 base and J by 9 bases, with 6 bases between them. The investigators amplified TCR beta CDR3 regions from RNA transcripts. Researchers ran a first-round RT-PCR on the TCR CDR3 using the HTBI primer set. TCRdb called the multiplex PCR reads again in MiXCR, with one record for every CDR3 protein. The profile shows approximately 640,000 distinct CDR3 sequences, 17% of them singletons.

The source of this sequence is a man in his fifties with Graves' hyperthyroidism. The rearrangement links TRBV3-1 to TRBJ2-2; tentatively, D is TRBD1 or TRBD2 (5 bases each). Input material: blood. The CDR3 nucleotides read TGTGCCAGCAGCCAAGGGGGGAGGGAGCTGTTTTTT. Its protein product is CASSQGGRELFF.